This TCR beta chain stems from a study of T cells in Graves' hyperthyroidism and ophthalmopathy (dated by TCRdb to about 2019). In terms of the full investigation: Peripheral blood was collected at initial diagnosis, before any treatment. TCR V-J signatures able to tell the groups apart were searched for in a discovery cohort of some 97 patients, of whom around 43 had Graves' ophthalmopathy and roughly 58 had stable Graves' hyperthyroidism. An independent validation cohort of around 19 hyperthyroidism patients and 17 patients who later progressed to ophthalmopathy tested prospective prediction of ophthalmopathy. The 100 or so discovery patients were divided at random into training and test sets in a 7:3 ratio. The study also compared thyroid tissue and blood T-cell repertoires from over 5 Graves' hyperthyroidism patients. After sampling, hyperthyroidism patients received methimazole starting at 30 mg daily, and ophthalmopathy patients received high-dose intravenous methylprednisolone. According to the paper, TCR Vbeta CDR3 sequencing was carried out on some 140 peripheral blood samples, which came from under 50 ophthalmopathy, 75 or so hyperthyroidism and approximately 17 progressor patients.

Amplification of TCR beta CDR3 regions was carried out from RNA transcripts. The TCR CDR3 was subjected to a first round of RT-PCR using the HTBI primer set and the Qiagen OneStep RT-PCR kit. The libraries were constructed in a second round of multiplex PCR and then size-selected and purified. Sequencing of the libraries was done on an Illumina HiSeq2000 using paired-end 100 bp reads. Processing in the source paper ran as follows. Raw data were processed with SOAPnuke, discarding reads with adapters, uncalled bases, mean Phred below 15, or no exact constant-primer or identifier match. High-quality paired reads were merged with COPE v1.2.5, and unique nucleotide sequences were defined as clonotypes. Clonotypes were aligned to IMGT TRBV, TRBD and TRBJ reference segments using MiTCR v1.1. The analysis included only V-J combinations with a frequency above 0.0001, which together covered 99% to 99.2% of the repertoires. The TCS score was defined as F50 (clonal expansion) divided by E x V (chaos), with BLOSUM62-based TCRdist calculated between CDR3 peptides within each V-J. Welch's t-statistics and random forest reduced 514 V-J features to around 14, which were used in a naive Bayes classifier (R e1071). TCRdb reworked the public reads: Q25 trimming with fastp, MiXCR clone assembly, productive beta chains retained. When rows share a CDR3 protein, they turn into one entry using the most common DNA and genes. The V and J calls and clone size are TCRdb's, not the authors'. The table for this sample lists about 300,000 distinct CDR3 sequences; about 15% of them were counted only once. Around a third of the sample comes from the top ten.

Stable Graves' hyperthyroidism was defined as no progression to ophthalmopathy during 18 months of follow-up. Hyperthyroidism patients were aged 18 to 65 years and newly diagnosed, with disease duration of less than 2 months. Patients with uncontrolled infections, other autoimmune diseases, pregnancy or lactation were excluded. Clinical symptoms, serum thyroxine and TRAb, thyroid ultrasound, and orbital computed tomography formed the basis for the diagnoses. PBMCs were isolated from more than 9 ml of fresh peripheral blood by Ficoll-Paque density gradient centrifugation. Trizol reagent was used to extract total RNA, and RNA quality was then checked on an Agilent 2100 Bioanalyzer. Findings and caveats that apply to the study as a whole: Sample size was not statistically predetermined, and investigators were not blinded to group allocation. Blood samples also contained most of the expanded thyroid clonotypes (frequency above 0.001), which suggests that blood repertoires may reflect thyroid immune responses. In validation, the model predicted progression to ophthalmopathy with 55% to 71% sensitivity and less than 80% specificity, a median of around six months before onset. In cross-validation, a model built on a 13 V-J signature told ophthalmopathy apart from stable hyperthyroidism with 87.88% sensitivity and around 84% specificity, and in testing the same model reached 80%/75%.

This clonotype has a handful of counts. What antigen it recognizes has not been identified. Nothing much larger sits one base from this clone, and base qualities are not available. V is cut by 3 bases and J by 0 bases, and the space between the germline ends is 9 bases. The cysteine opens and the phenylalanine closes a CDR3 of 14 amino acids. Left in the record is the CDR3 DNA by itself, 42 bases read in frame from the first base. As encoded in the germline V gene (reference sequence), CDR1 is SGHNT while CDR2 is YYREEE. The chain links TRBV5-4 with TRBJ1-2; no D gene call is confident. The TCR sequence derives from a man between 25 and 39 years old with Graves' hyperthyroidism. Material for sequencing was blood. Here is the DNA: TGTGCCAGCAGCTCGGGGTTAGCTAACTATGGCTACACCTTC. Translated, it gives CASSSGLANYGYTF.